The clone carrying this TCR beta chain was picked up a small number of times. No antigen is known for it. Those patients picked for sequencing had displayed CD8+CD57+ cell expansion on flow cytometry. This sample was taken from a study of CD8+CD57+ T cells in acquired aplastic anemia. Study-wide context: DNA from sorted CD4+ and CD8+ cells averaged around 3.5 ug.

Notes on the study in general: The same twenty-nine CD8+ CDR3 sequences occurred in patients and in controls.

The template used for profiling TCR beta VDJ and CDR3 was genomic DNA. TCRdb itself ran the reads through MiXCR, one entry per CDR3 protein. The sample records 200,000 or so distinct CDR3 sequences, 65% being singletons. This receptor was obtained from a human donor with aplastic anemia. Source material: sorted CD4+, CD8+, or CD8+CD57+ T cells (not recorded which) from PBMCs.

The CDR3 loop is CASSITGDYGYTF. The CDR3 DNA follows: TGTGCCAGTAGTATAACAGGGGACTATGGCTACACCTTC. The chain links TRBV19 to TRBJ1-2, with TRBD1 identical over 7 bases. This CDR3 has 13 residues. J was trimmed by 3 bases and V by 2 bases; bases with no gene match: 0. Per germline, CDR1 LNHDA and CDR2 SQIVND (reference sequence).